This T cell receptor beta chain emerged from a study of shared clonotypes between healthy human individuals. Across the study: Each donor had three CD4 naive, three CD4 memory, two CD8 naive and one CD8 memory plate. Study-wide points: The authors expected sequencing depth to affect clonotype sharing among donors. The sharing of approximately 4.6% of naive CD4 clonotypes was seen across a handful of donors.

Comments on this clone: Its antigen remains unknown.

The data were produced by immunoSEQ multiplex PCR, yet TCRdb's version contains in-frame clones alone and is incomplete. In the table there are around 2.5 million clones, over 85% of which are singletons. This CDR3 comprises 15 residues. Germline CDR1 SGHAT, CDR2 FQDESV (reference sequence). V lost 2 bases to trimming and J lost 2 bases, with 9 bases between them. Sequencing input: naive CD4+ T cells from PBMCs. Subset: CD45RA+ positively selected. The TCR was taken from a man between 18 and 35 years old in good health. Some clones in this sample may be carry-over from other donors' samples. The chain is built from TRBV11-1 and TRBJ2-2; maybe TRBD2 (5 bases). In DNA, the CDR3 is TGTGCCAGCAGCTTAACGGACTCTAACACCGGGGAGCTGTTTTTT. The encoded protein is CASSLTDSNTGELFF. Together with reference TRBV11-1 and TRBJ2-2, the CDR3 gives the full variable domain: EAEVAQSPRYKITEKSQAVAFWCDPISGHATLYWYRQILGQGPELLVQFQDESVVDDSQLPKDRFSAERLKGVDSTLKIQPAELGDSAMYLCASSLTDSNTGELFFGEGSRLTVL.